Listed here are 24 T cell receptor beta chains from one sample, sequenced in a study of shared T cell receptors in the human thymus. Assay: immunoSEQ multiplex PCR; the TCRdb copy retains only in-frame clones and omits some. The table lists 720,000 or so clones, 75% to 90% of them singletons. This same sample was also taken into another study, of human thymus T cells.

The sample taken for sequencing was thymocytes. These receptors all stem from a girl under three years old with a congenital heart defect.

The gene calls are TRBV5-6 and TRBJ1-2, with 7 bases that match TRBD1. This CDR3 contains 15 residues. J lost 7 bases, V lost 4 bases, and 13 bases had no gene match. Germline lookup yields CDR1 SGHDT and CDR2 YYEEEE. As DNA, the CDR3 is TGTGCCAGCAGCAAGGGACAACAAGGGGGCCCTGGCTACACCTTC. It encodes CASSKGQQGGPGYTF.

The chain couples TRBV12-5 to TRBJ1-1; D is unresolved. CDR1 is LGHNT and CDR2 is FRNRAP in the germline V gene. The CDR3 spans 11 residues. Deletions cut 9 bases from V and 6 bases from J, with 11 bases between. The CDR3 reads CARTTGAEAFF. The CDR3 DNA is TGTGCTAGGACTACCGGCGCTGAAGCTTTCTTT.

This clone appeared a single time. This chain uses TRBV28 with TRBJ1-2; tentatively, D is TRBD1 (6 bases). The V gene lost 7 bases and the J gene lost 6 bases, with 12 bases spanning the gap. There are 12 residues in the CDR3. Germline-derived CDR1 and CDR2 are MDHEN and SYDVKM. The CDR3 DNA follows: TGTGCCAGCAACCAGGGGCCGGATGGCTACACCTTC. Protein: CASNQGPDGYTF.

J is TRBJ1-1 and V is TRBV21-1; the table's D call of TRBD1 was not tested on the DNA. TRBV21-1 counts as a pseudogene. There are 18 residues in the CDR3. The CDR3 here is CASSLGDRGANRGTEAFF. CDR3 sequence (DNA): TGTGCCAGCAGCTTAGGGGACAGGGGGGCCAATAGGGGCACTGAAGCTTTCTTT.

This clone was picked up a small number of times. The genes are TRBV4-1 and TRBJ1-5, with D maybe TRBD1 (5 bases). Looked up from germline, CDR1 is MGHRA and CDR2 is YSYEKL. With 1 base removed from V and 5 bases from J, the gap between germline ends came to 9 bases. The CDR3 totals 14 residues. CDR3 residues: CASSQAGRDQPQHF. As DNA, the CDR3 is TGCGCCAGCAGCCAAGCGGGCAGGGATCAGCCCCAGCATTTT.

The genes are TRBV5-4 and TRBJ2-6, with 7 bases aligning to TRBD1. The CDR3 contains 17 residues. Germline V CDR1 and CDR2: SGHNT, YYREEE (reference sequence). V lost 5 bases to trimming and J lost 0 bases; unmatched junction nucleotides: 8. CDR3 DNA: TGTGCCAGCAGTTTCCGGGACAGTCGCTCTGGGGCCAACGTCCTGACTTTC. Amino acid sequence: CASSFRDSRSGANVLTF. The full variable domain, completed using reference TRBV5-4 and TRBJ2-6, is ETGVTQSPTHLIKTRGQQVTLRCSSQSGHNTVSWYQQALGQGPQFIFQYYREEENGRGNFPPRFSGLQFPNYSSELNVNALELDDSALYLCASSFRDSRSGANVLTFGAGSRLTVL.

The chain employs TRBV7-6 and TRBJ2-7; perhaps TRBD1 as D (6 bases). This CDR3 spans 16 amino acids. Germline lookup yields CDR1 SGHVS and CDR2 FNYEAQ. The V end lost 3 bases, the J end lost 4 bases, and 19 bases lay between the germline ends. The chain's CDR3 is CASSFQRGQPTYEQYF. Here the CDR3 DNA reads TGTGCCAGCAGCTTTCAGAGAGGACAGCCTACATACGAGCAGTACTTC. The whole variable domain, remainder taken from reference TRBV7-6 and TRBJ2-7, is GAGVSQSPRYKVTKRGQDVALRCDPISGHVSLYWYRQALGQGPEFLTYFNYEAQQDKSGLPNDRFSAERPEGSISTLTIQRTEQRDSAMYRCASSFQRGQPTYEQYFGPGTRLTVT.

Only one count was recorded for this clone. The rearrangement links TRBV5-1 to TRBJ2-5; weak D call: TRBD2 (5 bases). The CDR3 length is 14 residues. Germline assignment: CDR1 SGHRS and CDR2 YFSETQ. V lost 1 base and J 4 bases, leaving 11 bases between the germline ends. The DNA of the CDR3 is TGCGCCAGCAGCTTGTCACTCGGAGGAGAGACCCAGTACTTC. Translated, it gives CASSLSLGGETQYF. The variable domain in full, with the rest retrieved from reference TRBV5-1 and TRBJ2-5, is KAGVTQTPRYLIKTRGQQVTLSCSPISGHRSVSWYQQTPGQGLQFLFEYFSETQRNKGNFPGRFSGRQFSNSRSEMNVSTLELGDSALYLCASSLSLGGETQYFGPGTRLLVL.

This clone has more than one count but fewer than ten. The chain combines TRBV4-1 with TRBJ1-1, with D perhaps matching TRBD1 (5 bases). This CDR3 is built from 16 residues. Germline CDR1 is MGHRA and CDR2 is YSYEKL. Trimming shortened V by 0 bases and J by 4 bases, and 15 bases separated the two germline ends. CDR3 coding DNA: TGCGCCAGCAGCCAAGATCGGGGGGGTATATCCACTGAAGCTTTCTTT. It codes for CASSQDRGGISTEAFF.

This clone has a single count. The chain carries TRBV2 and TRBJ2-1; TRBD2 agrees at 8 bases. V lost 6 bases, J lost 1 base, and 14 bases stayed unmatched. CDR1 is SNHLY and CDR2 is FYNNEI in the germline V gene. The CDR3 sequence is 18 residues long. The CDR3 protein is CASSDTGTSPSSYNEQFF. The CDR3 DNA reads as TGTGCCAGCAGCGATACCGGGACTAGTCCTTCGTCCTACAATGAGCAGTTCTTC.

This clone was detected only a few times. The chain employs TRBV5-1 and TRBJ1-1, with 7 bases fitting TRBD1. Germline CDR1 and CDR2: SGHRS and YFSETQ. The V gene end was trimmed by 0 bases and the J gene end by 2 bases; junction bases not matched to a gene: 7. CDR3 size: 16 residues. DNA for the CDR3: TGCGCCAGCAGCTTGGCCAAGGGACAGAAAAACACTGAAGCTTTCTTT. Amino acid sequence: CASSLAKGQKNTEAFF.

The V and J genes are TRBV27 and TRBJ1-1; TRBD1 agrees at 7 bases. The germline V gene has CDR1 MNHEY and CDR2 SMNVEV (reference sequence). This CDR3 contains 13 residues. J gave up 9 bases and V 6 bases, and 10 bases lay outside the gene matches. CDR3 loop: CASSQTPGQKAFF. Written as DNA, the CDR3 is TGTGCCAGCAGCCAAACACCGGGACAGAAAGCTTTCTTT.

The chain's CDR3 is CASSQLRGPVNTEAFF. DNA for the CDR3: TGCGCCAGCAGCCAACTTCGGGGTCCCGTGAACACTGAAGCTTTCTTT. The V call is TRBV4-1, the J call TRBJ1-1; D ambiguous. The CDR3 contains 16 residues. Trimming removed 2 bases from V and 0 bases from J, with 13 bases in between. The germline CDR1 and CDR2 sequences are MGHRA and YSYEKL.

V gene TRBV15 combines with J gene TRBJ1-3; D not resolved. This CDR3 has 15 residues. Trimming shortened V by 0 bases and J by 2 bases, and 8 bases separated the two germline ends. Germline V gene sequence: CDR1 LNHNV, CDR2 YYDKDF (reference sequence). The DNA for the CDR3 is TGTGCCACCAGCAGAGATCGGGGTGCTGGAAACACCATATATTTT. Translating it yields CATSRDRGAGNTIYF.

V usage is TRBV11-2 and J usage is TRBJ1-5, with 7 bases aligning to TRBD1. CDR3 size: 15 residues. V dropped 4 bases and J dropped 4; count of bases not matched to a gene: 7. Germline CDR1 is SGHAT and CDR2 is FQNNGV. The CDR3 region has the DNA TGTGCCAGCAGCTCTACGGGACAGAAAAATCAGCCCCAGCATTTT. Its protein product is CASSSTGQKNQPQHF.

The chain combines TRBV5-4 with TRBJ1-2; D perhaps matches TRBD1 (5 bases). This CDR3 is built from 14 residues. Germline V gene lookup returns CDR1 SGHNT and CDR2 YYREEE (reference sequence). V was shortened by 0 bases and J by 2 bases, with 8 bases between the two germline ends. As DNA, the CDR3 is TGTGCCAGCAGCTTGGAGCAGGGCAACTATGGCTACACCTTC. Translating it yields CASSLEQGNYGYTF.

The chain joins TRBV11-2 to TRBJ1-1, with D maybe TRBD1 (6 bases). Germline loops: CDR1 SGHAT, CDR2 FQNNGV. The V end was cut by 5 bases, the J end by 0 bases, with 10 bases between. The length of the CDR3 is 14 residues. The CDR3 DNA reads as TGTGCCAGCAGCATCGACAGGCTGAACACTGAAGCTTTCTTT. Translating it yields CASSIDRLNTEAFF.

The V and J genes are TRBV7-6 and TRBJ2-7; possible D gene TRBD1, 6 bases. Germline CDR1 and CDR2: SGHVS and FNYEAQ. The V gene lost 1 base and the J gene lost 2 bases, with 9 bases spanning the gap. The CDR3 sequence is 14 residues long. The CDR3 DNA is TGTGCCAGCAGCTTAGAATCAGGGGCCTACGAGCAGTACTTC. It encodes CASSLESGAYEQYF.

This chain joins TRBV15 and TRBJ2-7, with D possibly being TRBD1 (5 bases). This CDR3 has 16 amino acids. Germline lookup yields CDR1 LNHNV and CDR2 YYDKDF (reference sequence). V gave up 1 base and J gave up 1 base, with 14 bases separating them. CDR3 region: CATSRVRGFRSYEQYF. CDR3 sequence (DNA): TGTGCCACCAGCAGAGTTAGGGGTTTCCGATCCTACGAGCAGTACTTC. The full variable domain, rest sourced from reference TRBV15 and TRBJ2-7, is DAMVIQNPRYQVTQFGKPVTLSCSQTLNHNVMYWYQQKSSQAPKLLFHYYDKDFNNEADTPDNFQSRRPNTSFCFLDIRSPGLGDTAMYLCATSRVRGFRSYEQYFGPGTRLTVT.

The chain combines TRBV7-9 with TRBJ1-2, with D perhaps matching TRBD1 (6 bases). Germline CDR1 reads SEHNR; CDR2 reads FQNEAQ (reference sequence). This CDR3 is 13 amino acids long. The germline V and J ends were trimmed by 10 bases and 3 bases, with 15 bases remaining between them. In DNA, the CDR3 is TGTGCCACCAGGCGGGGGCTTGACTATGGCTACACCTTC. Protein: CATRRGLDYGYTF.

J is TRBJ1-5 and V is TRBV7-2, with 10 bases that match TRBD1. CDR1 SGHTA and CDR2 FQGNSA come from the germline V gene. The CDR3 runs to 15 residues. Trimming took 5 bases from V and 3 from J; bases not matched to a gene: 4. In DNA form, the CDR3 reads TGTGCCAGCAGCGACAGGGGGCCTTCCAATCAGCCCCAGCATTTT. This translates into CASSDRGPSNQPQHF.

The CDR3 reads CASSFPGTKDEQFF. In DNA form, the CDR3 reads TGCGCCAGCAGCTTCCCCGGGACTAAGGATGAGCAGTTCTTC. The V and J genes are TRBV5-1 and TRBJ2-1; 7 nucleotides match TRBD2. CDR3 size: 14 residues. The germline gives CDR1 SGHRS, CDR2 YFSETQ. V lost 2 bases to trimming and J lost 8 bases; unmatched junction nucleotides: 7.

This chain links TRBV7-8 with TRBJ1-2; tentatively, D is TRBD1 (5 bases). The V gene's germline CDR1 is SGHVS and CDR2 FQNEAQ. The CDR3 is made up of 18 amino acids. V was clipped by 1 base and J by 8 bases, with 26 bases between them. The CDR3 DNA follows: TGTGCCAGCAGCTTAGTAGGGTGGGGAAGGCGGGGGGAAAGAGGCTACACCTTC. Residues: CASSLVGWGRRGERGYTF. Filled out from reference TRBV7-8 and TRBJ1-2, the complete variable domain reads GAGVSQSPRYKVAKRGQDVALRCDPISGHVSLFWYQQALGQGPEFLTYFQNEAQLDKSGLPSDRFFAERPEGSVSTLKIQRTQQEDSAVYLCASSLVGWGRRGERGYTFGSGTRLTVV.

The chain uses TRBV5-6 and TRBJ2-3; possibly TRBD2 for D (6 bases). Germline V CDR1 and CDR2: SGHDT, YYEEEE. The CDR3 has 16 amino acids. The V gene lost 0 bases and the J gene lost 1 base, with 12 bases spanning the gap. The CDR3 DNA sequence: TGTGCCAGCAGCTTGGCCCGCGGGGTGGGCACAGATACGCAGTATTTT. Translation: CASSLARGVGTDTQYF.